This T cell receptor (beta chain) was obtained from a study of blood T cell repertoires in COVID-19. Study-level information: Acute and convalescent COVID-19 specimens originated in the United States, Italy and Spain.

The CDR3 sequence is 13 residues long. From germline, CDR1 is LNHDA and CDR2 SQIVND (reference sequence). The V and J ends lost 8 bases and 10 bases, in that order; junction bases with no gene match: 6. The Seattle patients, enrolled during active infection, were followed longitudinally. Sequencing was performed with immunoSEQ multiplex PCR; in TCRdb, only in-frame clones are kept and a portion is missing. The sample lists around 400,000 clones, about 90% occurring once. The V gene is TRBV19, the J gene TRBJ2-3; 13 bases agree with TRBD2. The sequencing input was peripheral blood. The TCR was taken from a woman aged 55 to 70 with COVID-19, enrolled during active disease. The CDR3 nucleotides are TGTGCCAGTCGACTAGCGGGGGGCCGGGCGCAGTATTTT. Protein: CASRLAGGRAQYF.